The rows below give T cell receptor beta chains drawn from one sample of a study of blood T cells in healthy people across ages. TCRdb re-called the 5' RACE reads with MiXCR, one entry per CDR3 protein. Of 600,000 or so distinct CDR3 sequences listed, under 55% were seen once; the top ten hold about 22%. The source material was blood. All receptors come from a man older than 75 in good health. The CDR3 runs from the conserved cysteine through the conserved F or W. Each record gives: J gene, V gene, CDR3 protein.

J gene: TRBJ2-7
V gene: TRBV29-1
CDR3 protein: CSVGEVGGTYEQYF

J gene: TRBJ2-7
V gene: TRBV27
CDR3 protein: CASSLLPSSGGSYEQYF

J gene: TRBJ1-5
V gene: TRBV7-2
CDR3 protein: CASSLVSNRASNQPQHF

J gene: TRBJ2-3
V gene: TRBV6-6
CDR3 protein: CASRDRLHTDTQYF

J gene: TRBJ2-5
V gene: TRBV20-1
CDR3 protein: CSAKREETQYF

J gene: TRBJ2-5
V gene: TRBV11-2
CDR3 protein: CASSLGVSGGLRPKYQETQYF

J gene: TRBJ1-2
V gene: TRBV27
CDR3 protein: CASRTGLSGYTF

J gene: TRBJ2-1
V gene: TRBV29-1
CDR3 protein: CSVIPGNEQFF

J gene: TRBJ1-1
V gene: TRBV7-3
CDR3 protein: CASSLVGLGQGMTEAFF

J gene: TRBJ1-4
V gene: TRBV6-5
CDR3 protein: CASSPRWARNREKLFF

J gene: TRBJ2-1
V gene: TRBV5-1
CDR3 protein: CASSLGTGSSYNEQFF

J gene: TRBJ2-3
V gene: TRBV20-1
CDR3 protein: CSPKRLARSSTDTQYF

J gene: TRBJ2-3
V gene: TRBV7-2
CDR3 protein: CASSRRAGTNTDTQYF

J gene: TRBJ2-5
V gene: TRBV3-1
CDR3 protein: CASRNQGYQETQYF